The 26 T cell receptor beta chains presented below share a single source sample, sequenced in a study of T cell responses to AZD1222 COVID-19 vaccine. The protocol was immunoSEQ multiplex PCR, while the TCRdb copy is restricted to in-frame clones and leaves out a portion. This sample has some 120,000 clones; approximately 85% occur once, and the top ten carry 5% to 7%. Sequenced material: peripheral blood, taken on day 0 of AZD1222 vaccination. Receptors were obtained from an adult in good health.

This clone was seen more than once but under ten times. The V call is TRBV5-1, the J call TRBJ2-5; D possibly corresponds to TRBD2 (5 bases). CDR3 length: 15 amino acids. Germline V lookup: CDR1 SGHRS, CDR2 YFSETQ. The V gene lost 2 bases and the J gene lost 0 bases, with 11 bases spanning the gap. The DNA for the CDR3 is TGCGCCAGCAGCTTAGGTGCGGGTCACCAAGAGACCCAGTACTTC. Its protein is CASSLGAGHQETQYF. Full variable domain (outside the CDR3, taken from reference TRBV5-1 and TRBJ2-5): KAGVTQTPRYLIKTRGQQVTLSCSPISGHRSVSWYQQTPGQGLQFLFEYFSETQRNKGNFPGRFSGRQFSNSRSEMNVSTLELGDSALYLCASSLGAGHQETQYFGPGTRLLVL.

This chain connects TRBV4-1 to TRBJ2-2; tentative D call: TRBD2 (6 bases). The CDR3 is 14 amino acids. The V end lost 0 bases, the J end lost 7 bases, and 9 bases lay between the germline ends. The germline V gene encodes CDR1 MGHRA and CDR2 YSYEKL. The CDR3 coding sequence is TGCGCCAGCAGCCAAGATCCGGGGGACGGGGAGCTGTTTTTT. Translated: CASSQDPGDGELFF.

The chain uses TRBV7-8 and TRBJ1-5, with 7 bases lining up with TRBD1. The CDR3 covers 14 residues. In germline, CDR1 is SGHVS, CDR2 FQNEAQ. V trimming: 10 bases; J trimming: 15 bases; junction bases outside the gene matches: 21. CDR3 sequence: CATGDGTANGRRHF. The CDR3 DNA reads TGTGCCACCGGGGATGGGACAGCCAACGGACGACGGCATTTT.

The J gene is TRBJ2-2, the V gene TRBV11-2; 8 nucleotides agree with TRBD1. Losses at the gene ends were 5 bases for V and 6 bases for J; bases not matched to a gene: 17. The CDR3 covers 18 residues. The germline V gene encodes CDR1 SGHAT and CDR2 FQNNGV. The CDR3 loop is CASSMTGAAGRVAGELFF. CDR3 in DNA: TGTGCCAGCAGCATGACAGGGGCGGCGGGACGGGTTGCCGGGGAGCTGTTTTTT.

The chain recombines TRBV2 with TRBJ2-2; 8 bases match TRBD2. Looked up from germline, CDR1 is SNHLY and CDR2 is FYNNEI. The CDR3 totals 14 residues. V gave up 8 bases and J gave up 4 bases; unmatched junction bases: 6. The CDR3 DNA reads TGTGCCAGCCGGGGGGGCCTTAGCACCGGGGAGCTGTTTTTT. It is translated as CASRGGLSTGELFF. Filled out from reference TRBV2 and TRBJ2-2, the complete variable domain reads EPEVTQTPSHQVTQMGQEVILRCVPISNHLYFYWYRQILGQKVEFLVSFYNNEISEKSEIFDDQFSVERPDGSNFTLKIRSTKLEDSAMYFCASRGGLSTGELFFGEGSRLTVL.

This rearrangement joins TRBV10-3 to TRBJ2-1; 10 bases fit TRBD2. CDR3 length: 15 residues. The germline gives CDR1 ENHRY, CDR2 SYGVKD. V lost 2 bases and J lost 10; bases outside the gene matches: 8. The CDR3 reads CAISEMSGGAEEQFF. For the CDR3, the DNA is TGTGCCATCAGTGAGATGAGCGGGGGGGCAGAGGAGCAGTTCTTC.

J is TRBJ1-2 and V is TRBV7-8; a possible D gene is TRBD1 (5 bases). V was shortened by 0 bases and J by 6 bases, with 8 bases between the two germline ends. This CDR3 is built from 13 residues. Germline CDR1 and CDR2: SGHVS and FQNEAQ. DNA of the CDR3: TGTGCCAGCAGCTTAGCGGGACGCCATGGCTACACCTTC. It specifies CASSLAGRHGYTF.

The rearrangement joins TRBV7-9 to TRBJ2-5, with 7 bases lining up with TRBD2. Trimming removed 3 bases from V and 1 base from J; junction bases left unmatched: 2. Germline loops: CDR1 SEHNR, CDR2 FQNEAQ (reference sequence). The CDR3 covers 14 residues. In DNA form, the CDR3 reads TGTGCCAGCAGCTTGGGGGGGAGCCAAGAGACCCAGTACTTC. Encoded protein: CASSLGGSQETQYF.

V is TRBV5-1 and J is TRBJ2-7; perhaps TRBD2 as D (6 bases). V lost 3 bases and J lost 3, with 13 bases in between. CDR3 length: 14 residues. From germline, CDR1 is SGHRS and CDR2 YFSETQ. The CDR3 loop reads CASSSRTEGYEQYF. CDR3 DNA: TGCGCCAGCAGCTCGAGGACGGAGGGCTACGAGCAGTACTTC. The full variable domain, its missing parts supplied by reference TRBV5-1 and TRBJ2-7, is KAGVTQTPRYLIKTRGQQVTLSCSPISGHRSVSWYQQTPGQGLQFLFEYFSETQRNKGNFPGRFSGRQFSNSRSEMNVSTLELGDSALYLCASSSRTEGYEQYFGPGTRLTVT.

This clone was observed a single time. V is TRBV7-2 and J is TRBJ2-1; 14 bases are a match to TRBD2. J gave up 10 bases and V 5 bases, and 10 bases lay outside the gene matches. Germline V gene sequence: CDR1 SGHTA, CDR2 FQGNSA. The CDR3 totals 16 residues. The CDR3 nucleotides read TGTGCCAGCAGCGCGACGACTAGCGGGGGGGCCCTGGAGCAGTTCTTC. It is translated as CASSATTSGGALEQFF.

V is TRBV27 and J is TRBJ1-1; possibly TRBD1 for D (5 bases). Trimming stripped 5 bases from V and 0 bases from J, with 7 bases between. The V gene's germline CDR1 is MNHEY and CDR2 SMNVEV (reference sequence). CDR3 size: 13 residues. CDR3 DNA: TGTGCCAGCAGTGGGGGAATGAACACTGAAGCTTTCTTT. Its translation: CASSGGMNTEAFF.

The rearrangement joins TRBV3-1 (or the pseudogene TRBV3-2) to TRBJ1-3, with a weak D call TRBD1 (5 bases). The length of the CDR3 is 18 residues. The V end lost 4 bases, the J end lost 0 bases, and 19 bases lay between the germline ends. The V gene's germline CDR1 is LGHDT and CDR2 YNNKEL (reference sequence). CDR3 coding DNA: TGTGCCAGCAGCCGTGGAGGGCAGGGAGCAAGCTCTGGAAACACCATATATTTT. Its translation is CASSRGGQGASSGNTIYF.

This chain connects TRBV5-1 to TRBJ2-1; possibly TRBD2 for D (6 bases). With 4 bases removed from V and 2 bases from J, the gap between germline ends came to 16 bases. The germline V gene encodes CDR1 SGHRS and CDR2 YFSETQ. This CDR3 spans 16 amino acids. DNA for the CDR3: TGCGCCAGCAGCCTCGGAGCGGGCCAGACCTACAATGAGCAGTTCTTC. It codes for CASSLGAGQTYNEQFF. Complete variable domain (other parts from reference TRBV5-1 and TRBJ2-1): KAGVTQTPRYLIKTRGQQVTLSCSPISGHRSVSWYQQTPGQGLQFLFEYFSETQRNKGNFPGRFSGRQFSNSRSEMNVSTLELGDSALYLCASSLGAGQTYNEQFFGPGTRLTVL.

The rearrangement uses TRBV5-6 and TRBJ1-1, with 7 bases fitting TRBD1. V dropped 0 bases and J dropped 7; count of bases not matched to a gene: 6. Germline V gives CDR1 SGHDT, CDR2 YYEEEE. This CDR3 is built from 14 residues. CDR3 sequence (DNA): TGTGCCAGCAGCTTGGGGGGGACAGCTGGTGAAGCTTTCTTT. It is translated as CASSLGGTAGEAFF.

This clone was seen once. The chain uses TRBV11-2 and TRBJ1-1; D is uncertain. Germline V gives CDR1 SGHAT, CDR2 FQNNGV. The V and J ends lost 0 bases and 0 bases respectively, with 14 bases between them. This CDR3 has 17 amino acids. The CDR3 region is CASSLDQWAALNTEAFF. DNA of the CDR3: TGTGCCAGCAGCTTAGATCAATGGGCCGCGCTGAACACTGAAGCTTTCTTT.

V usage is TRBV1 and J usage is TRBJ1-2. TRBV1 is a documented pseudogene. The CDR3 consists of 13 residues. This CDR3 is CTSSQGLNYGYTF. The DNA for the CDR3 is TGCACCAGCAGCCAAGGCCTTAACTATGGCTACACCTTC.

This chain joins TRBV4-2 and TRBJ1-5; maybe TRBD1 (6 bases). Between the trimmed V and J ends, which lost 1 base and 2 bases, there was a span of 6 bases. From germline, CDR1 is LGHNA and CDR2 YNFKEQ. This CDR3 comprises 14 residues. The CDR3 DNA is TGTGCCAGCAGCCAAGGGACAGGCAATCAGCCCCAGCATTTT. This translates into CASSQGTGNQPQHF.

This rearrangement joins TRBV5-6 to TRBJ1-6; D is unclear. CDR1 and CDR2 from the germline V gene are SGHDT and YYEEEE. The CDR3 runs to 14 residues. Trimming shortened V by 0 bases and J by 10 bases, and 11 bases separated the two germline ends. CDR3 bases: TGTGCCAGCAGCTTGGTTGCCAGTGGATCACCCCTCCACTTT. Residues: CASSLVASGSPLHF. Variable domain in full (rest from reference TRBV5-6 and TRBJ1-6): DAGVTQSPTHLIKTRGQQVTLRCSPKSGHDTVSWYQQALGQGPQFIFQYYEEEERQRGNFPDRFSGHQFPNYSSELNVNALLLGDSALYLCASSLVASGSPLHFGNGTRLTVT.

The gene calls are TRBV6-6 and TRBJ1-1, with D hard to call. CDR1 and CDR2 (germline): MNHNY, SVGAGI (reference sequence). The V end lost 4 bases, the J end lost 10 bases, and 16 bases lay between the germline ends. This CDR3 region has 13 residues. CDR3 bases: TGTGCCAGCAGTTCCTTGGACCCAGTGGGAGCTTTCTTT. It encodes CASSSLDPVGAFF.

The V gene is TRBV27, the J gene TRBJ2-7, with 9 bases matching TRBD1. The germline gives CDR1 MNHEY, CDR2 SMNVEV (reference sequence). The CDR3 totals 15 residues. Trimming cost V 4 bases and J 1 base; bases outside gene matches: 5. The CDR3 DNA sequence: TGTGCCAGCAGTTCACCGACAGGGGGGTCCTACGAGCAGTACTTC. It specifies CASSSPTGGSYEQYF.

The J gene is TRBJ1-5, the V gene TRBV18; D unresolved. Germline V CDR1 and CDR2: KGHSH, LQKENI. The length of the CDR3 is 13 residues. V shed 6 bases and J shed 5 bases, with 11 bases lying between them. The CDR3 is CASSPDTDQPQHF. DNA for the CDR3: TGTGCCAGCTCCCCCGACACGGATCAGCCCCAGCATTTT. The full variable domain, rest sourced from reference TRBV18 and TRBJ1-5, is NAGVMQNPRHLVRRRGQEARLRCSPMKGHSHVYWYRQLPEEGLKFMVYLQKENIIDESGMPKERFSAEFPKEGPSILRIQQVVRGDSAAYFCASSPDTDQPQHFGDGTRLSIL.

This clone was observed once. CDR3 in DNA: TGTGCCAGCAGTTATAATAGAAATGAGCAGTTCTTC. It specifies CASSYNRNEQFF. The V call is TRBV6-5, the J call TRBJ2-1, with D unclear. The CDR3 loop spans 12 amino acids. Germline V CDR1 and CDR2: MNHEY, SVGAGI. V lost 3 bases and J lost 7, with 7 bases in between.

The J gene is TRBJ1-1, the V gene TRBV7-2; weak D call: TRBD1 (5 bases). This CDR3 is built from 14 residues. Trimming cost V 4 bases and J 1 base, with 10 bases left between them. Germline V lookup: CDR1 SGHTA, CDR2 FQGNSA. The CDR3 coding sequence is TGTGCCAGCAGCTCGGGACGGACGAACACTGAAGCTTTCTTT. Amino acids: CASSSGRTNTEAFF. Complete variable domain (other parts from reference TRBV7-2 and TRBJ1-1): GAGVSQSPSNKVTEKGKDVELRCDPISGHTALYWYRQSLGQGLEFLIYFQGNSAPDKSGLPSDRFSAERTGGSVSTLTIQRTQQEDSAVYLCASSSGRTNTEAFFGQGTRLTVV.

The chain recombines TRBV28 with TRBJ2-1; no firm D call. The CDR3 contains 14 residues. Germline values: CDR1 MDHEN, CDR2 SYDVKM. Trimming took off 3 bases at V and 7 bases at J, with 13 bases between the two ends. The DNA for the CDR3 is TGTGCCAGCAGTTTTGGGCTTGGGCGTAATGAGCAGTTCTTC. Encoded protein: CASSFGLGRNEQFF. Filled out from reference TRBV28 and TRBJ2-1, the complete variable domain reads DVKVTQSSRYLVKRTGEKVFLECVQDMDHENMFWYRQDPGLGLRLIYFSYDVKMKEKGDIPEGYSVSREKKERFSLILESASTNQTSMYLCASSFGLGRNEQFFGPGTRLTVL.

V is TRBV6-5 and J is TRBJ2-1; D call uncertain. V was cut by 0 bases and J by 2 bases, with 11 bases left in between. The CDR3 consists of 16 residues. Germline CDR1 and CDR2: MNHEY and SVGAGI. DNA of the CDR3: TGTGCCAGCAGTTACTCCCGGAACTCCCCCTACAATGAGCAGTTCTTC. Translation: CASSYSRNSPYNEQFF.

The CDR3 DNA sequence: TGTGCCACCAGCAGAGGGGAAGACAGGGGTAACGAGCAGTACTTC. Protein sequence: CATSRGEDRGNEQYF. The rearrangement links TRBV15 to TRBJ2-7, with 8 bases matching TRBD1. CDR3 length: 15 amino acids. V trimming: 1 base; J trimming: 5 bases; junction bases outside the gene matches: 7. Germline CDR1 LNHNV, CDR2 YYDKDF (reference sequence).